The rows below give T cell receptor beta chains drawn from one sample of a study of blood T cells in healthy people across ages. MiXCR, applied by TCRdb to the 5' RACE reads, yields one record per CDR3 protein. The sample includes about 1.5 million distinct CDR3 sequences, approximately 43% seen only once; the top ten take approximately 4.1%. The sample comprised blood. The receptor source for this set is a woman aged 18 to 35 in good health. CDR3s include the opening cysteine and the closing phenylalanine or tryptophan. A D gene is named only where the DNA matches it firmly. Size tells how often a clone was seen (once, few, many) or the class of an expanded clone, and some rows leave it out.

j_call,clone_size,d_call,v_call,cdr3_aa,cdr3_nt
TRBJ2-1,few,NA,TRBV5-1,CASSWFGQSDEQFF,TGCGCCAGCAGCTGGTTTGGACAGAGCGATGAGCAGTTCTTC
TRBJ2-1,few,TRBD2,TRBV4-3,CASSYSTSGLSYNEQFF,TGCGCCAGCAGCTACTCTACTAGCGGTTTATCCTACAATGAGCAGTTCTTC
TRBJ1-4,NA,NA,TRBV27,CASNGSRSLNEKLFF,TGTGCCAGCAATGGAAGCAGGAGCTTGAATGAAAAACTGTTTTTT
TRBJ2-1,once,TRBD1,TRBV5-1,CASSYRQGETSPNEQFF,TGCGCCAGCAGCTACAGACAGGGGGAGACTAGCCCTAATGAGCAGTTCTTC
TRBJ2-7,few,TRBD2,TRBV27,CASSLPGGGYEQYF,TGTGCCAGCAGTCTCCCCGGGGGGGGGTACGAGCAGTACTTC
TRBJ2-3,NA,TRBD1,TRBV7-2,CASTSGGGVDTQYF,TGTGCCAGCACCTCAGGGGGCGGAGTAGATACGCAGTATTTT
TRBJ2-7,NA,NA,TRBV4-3,CASSQSLGFSYEQYF,TGCGCCAGCAGCCAATCCTTAGGGTTCTCCTACGAGCAGTACTTC
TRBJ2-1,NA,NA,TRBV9,CASSVADSYNEQFF,TGTGCCAGCAGCGTAGCAGATTCCTACAATGAGCAGTTCTTC
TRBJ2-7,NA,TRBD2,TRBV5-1,CASSLVTSIDEQYF,TGCGCCAGCAGCTTGGTGACTAGCATCGATGAGCAGTACTTC
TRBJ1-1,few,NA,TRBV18,CASSPLGQRNTEAFF,TGTGCCAGCTCACCACTTGGACAGAGGAACACTGAAGCTTTCTTT
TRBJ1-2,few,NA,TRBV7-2,CASSLGLGVYGYTF,TGTGCCAGCAGCTTAGGGTTAGGGGTCTATGGCTACACCTTC
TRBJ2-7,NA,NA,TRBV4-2,CASSQVGPSVGLPKPYEQYF,TGTGCCAGCAGCCAAGTTGGGCCTAGCGTTGGATTACCCAAACCCTACGAGCAGTACTTC
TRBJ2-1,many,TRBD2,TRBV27,CASSLSGGVYNEQFF,TGTGCCAGCAGCCTTAGCGGGGGGGTCTACAATGAGCAGTTCTTC
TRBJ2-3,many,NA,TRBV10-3,CAISDVGGGTDTQYF,TGTGCCATCAGTGATGTGGGGGGAGGCACAGATACGCAGTATTTT
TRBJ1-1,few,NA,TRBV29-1,CSVGGSDRTEAFF,TGCAGCGTTGGCGGATCGGACAGAACTGAAGCTTTCTTT
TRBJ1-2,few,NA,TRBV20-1,CSAGGFPRYGYTF,TGCAGTGCGGGGGGTTTTCCACGCTATGGCTACACCTTC
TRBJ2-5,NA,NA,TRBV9,CASSVSGMGGSKETQYF,TGTGCCAGCAGCGTTTCGGGGATGGGAGGATCAAAAGAGACCCAGTACTTC
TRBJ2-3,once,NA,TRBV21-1,CASSKGGSVGQSTDTQYF,TGTGCCAGCAGCAAAGGAGGATCGGTGGGACAGAGCACAGATACGCAGTATTTT
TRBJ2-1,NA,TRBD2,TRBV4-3,CASSQGLAGGPTGNEQFF,TGCGCCAGCAGCCAAGGACTAGCGGGAGGGCCGACGGGCAATGAGCAGTTCTTC
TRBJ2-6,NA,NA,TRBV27,CASSPRPGTFRSGANVLTF,TGTGCCAGCAGTCCCCGCCCCGGGACGTTCCGCTCTGGGGCCAACGTCCTGACTTTC
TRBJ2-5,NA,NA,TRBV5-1,CASTPGLGGMEETQYF,TGCGCCAGCACACCTGGTCTAGGCGGAATGGAAGAGACCCAGTACTTC
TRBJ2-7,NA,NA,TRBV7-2,CASSDRDSSSYNEQYF,TGTGCCAGCAGCGACCGGGACTCTAGCTCCTACAATGAGCAGTACTTC
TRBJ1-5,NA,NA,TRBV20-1,CSARDRQGEPYSNQPQHF,TGCAGTGCTAGAGATAGGCAGGGTGAGCCCTATAGCAATCAGCCCCAGCATTTT
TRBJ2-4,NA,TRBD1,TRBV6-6,CASSLGQANIQYF,TGTGCCAGCAGCCTGGGACAGGCAAACATTCAGTACTTC
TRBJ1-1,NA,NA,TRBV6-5,CASSYSGYSVRWEAFF,TGTGCCAGCAGTTACTCCGGGTACAGCGTTAGGTGGGAAGCTTTCTTT
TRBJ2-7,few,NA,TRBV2,CASSERRMSSYEQYF,TGTGCCAGCAGTGAGAGACGGATGAGCTCCTACGAGCAGTACTTC
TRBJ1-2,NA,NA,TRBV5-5,CAGSLGGLVYGYTF,TGTGCCGGCAGTTTGGGAGGGTTAGTCTACGGCTACACCTTC
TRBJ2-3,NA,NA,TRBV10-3,CAISSPSTETQYF,TGTGCCATTTCTTCCCCTAGCACAGAGACGCAGTATTTT
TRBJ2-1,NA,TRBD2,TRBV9,CASSVVLAEYNEQFF,TGTGCCAGCAGCGTAGTACTAGCGGAGTACAATGAGCAGTTCTTC
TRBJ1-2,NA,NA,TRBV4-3,CASSQDPGGGMNVPFDGYTF,TGCGCCAGCAGCCAAGACCCTGGGGGAGGGATGAATGTACCTTTTGATGGCTACACCTTC
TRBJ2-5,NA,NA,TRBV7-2,CASSVVSRRGETQYF,TGTGCCAGCAGCGTAGTCTCGCGGAGAGGAGAGACCCAGTACTTC
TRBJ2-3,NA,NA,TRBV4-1,CASSQVTRLVDTQYF,TGCGCCAGCAGCCAAGTCACCCGCTTAGTAGATACGCAGTATTTT